This T cell receptor beta chain was identified during a study of blood T cell repertoires in COVID-19 (dated by TCRdb to 2018 to 2020). General notes on the study: Samples covering the acute and convalescent phases of COVID-19 were provided by collaborators in the United States, Italy and Spain. The prospective study material was composed of cDNA or gDNA derived from T cells, B-cell-depleted T cells, or PBMCs. Subjects who had been exposed to COVID-19, were actively infected with it, or had recovered from it provided the deeply sampled blood TCRbeta repertoires that made up the dataset. A freely available public database, intended as a resource for researchers studying the immune response to SARS-CoV-2, is where the repertoires were released. The samples were drawn from the first 160 participants of the ongoing ImmuneRACE study and from 1,254 subjects provided by 6 global collaborators. Sample metadata almost always included a de-identified subject ID, COVID-19 status, age in years and sex. Where available, HLA class I and class II types were obtained from metadata supplied by the sample provider rather than from assay-based typing. The investigation overall reported the following: The amount of clinical and demographic metadata varied by source and participant and was provided uncurated.

The CDR3 goes from the cysteine to the phenylalanine over 13 residues. Here the CDR3 DNA is all that survives: 39 bases in frame from base 1. The germline V gene provides CDR1 MDHEN and CDR2 SYDVKM. Trimming at the junction amounts to 6 bases on V and 3 bases on J, and the germline ends lie 12 bases apart. TCRbeta CDR3 regions were amplified from genomic DNA by means of the immunoSEQ Assay, a bias-controlled multiplex PCR. The original pipeline was this. Within the assay, amplification of reference gene primers was used to estimate how many nucleated cells each sample contained. To quantify the absolute abundance of each unique TCRbeta CDR3 rearrangement, sequence reads were collapsed and filtered. For each sample, productive Simpson clonality was calculated by taking the square root of Simpson's diversity index across productive rearrangements. In its TCRdb copy, this immuneACCESS table keeps in-frame sequences only and misses some clones. Where compared with another copy, unresolved V genes explain less than half of these, and the others have no known cause. For V, J and clone size, that table is used; D and trimming come from the DNA. The sample table shows roughly 200,000 clones, and roughly 88% are seen once. The ten biggest clones cover roughly 3.5% of the sample.

Collaborating institutions collected whole blood in K2EDTA tubes following their own protocols. For TCRbeta analysis, collaborators shipped samples as frozen whole blood, isolated PBMCs, or DNA extracted from either of those sample types. The count of this clone is one. Its antigen has not been determined. Base quality data are lacking; no much larger clone is found one base away. This receptor was identified in a man aged 55 to 70 with acute or convalescent COVID-19. The chain was built from TRBV28 and TRBJ2-7; a tentative D call is TRBD2 (5 bases match). The material sequenced was peripheral blood. The CDR3 region: CASSPGTHYEQYF. The sequence in DNA is TGTGCCAGCAGCCCGGGAACCCACTACGAGCAGTACTTC. Beyond the CDR3, the reference TRBV28 and TRBJ2-7 genes provide the residues; the full variable domain reads: DVKVTQSSRYLVKRTGEKVFLECVQDMDHENMFWYRQDPGLGLRLIYFSYDVKMKEKGDIPEGYSVSREKKERFSLILESASTNQTSMYLCASSPGTHYEQYFGPGTRLTVT.